These 13 T cell receptor beta chains were all obtained from the same sample, sequenced in a study of blood T cell repertoires in COVID-19 (dated by TCRdb to 2020 to 2021). The library was obtained by the immunoSEQ multiplex PCR assay. Imported from immuneACCESS, the table was reduced by TCRdb to in-frame sequences with V and J called. These copies leave out some clones; in studies compared against another copy, an unresolved V gene accounts for under half, and the cause of the remainder is not known. The sample table shows under 300,000 clones, and around 86% are seen once. The top ten clones comprise more than 6.5% of the sample. The sequenced material came from peripheral blood. Source of these receptors: a woman in her seventies with active or convalescent COVID-19.

This chain links TRBV5-1 with TRBJ2-3; possibly TRBD1 for D (5 bases). The CDR3 extends over 15 amino acids. Trimming pared 7 bases from V and 6 bases from J, leaving 21 bases between. The germline CDR1 and CDR2 sequences are SGHRS and YFSETQ. The CDR3 DNA reads as TGCGCCAGCCAAACTCAGGGAACTCTCGGGGATACGCAGTATTTT. As protein: CASQTQGTLGDTQYF.

The chain carries TRBV10-2 and TRBJ2-7; D is possibly TRBD2 (6 bases). Germline V CDR1 and CDR2: WSHSY, SAAADI. V was shortened by 7 bases and J by 1 base, with 8 bases between the two germline ends. This CDR3 spans 12 amino acids. The CDR3 reads CASMAGSYEQYF. Written as DNA, the CDR3 is TGCGCCAGCATGGCGGGGTCCTACGAGCAGTACTTC.

This chain joins TRBV12-3 or TRBV12-4 and TRBJ1-1, with D possibly TRBD1 on 5 matching bases. This CDR3 is 13 amino acids long. Trimming removed 7 bases from V and 5 bases from J, with 14 bases in between. The DNA of the CDR3 is TGTGCCAGCATGAGGAACGGGGGAACTGAAGCTTTCTTT. Its translation: CASMRNGGTEAFF.

Here the CDR3 DNA reads TGCAGCGTTGGACAGGGGCGGACGAACACCGGGGAGCTGTTTTTT. Protein product: CSVGQGRTNTGELFF. The chain carries TRBV29-1 and TRBJ2-2; 8 bases line up with TRBD1. V lost 4 bases, J lost 0 bases, and 4 bases stayed unmatched. Per the germline V gene, CDR1 is SQVTM and CDR2 is ANQGSEA. The CDR3 is 15 residues long.

This clone was picked up many times. The chain joins TRBV10-3 to TRBJ1-1; 7 nucleotides align to TRBD1. Trimming took 6 bases from V and 0 from J; bases not matched to a gene: 10. This CDR3 contains 16 residues. Per germline, CDR1 ENHRY and CDR2 SYGVKD. The DNA of the CDR3 is TGTGCCATCAGATCTAGGACAGGAGCCATGAACACTGAAGCTTTCTTT. This translates into CAIRSRTGAMNTEAFF.

The V gene is TRBV12-2, the J gene TRBJ2-2; no DNA check was done on the table's D call, TRBD2. TRBV12-2 is termed a pseudogene. The CDR3 loop spans 14 amino acids. CDR3 region: CASRLGGNTGELFF. The CDR3 DNA is TGTGCAAGTCGCTTAGGCGGTAACACCGGGGAGCTGTTTTTT.

This chain connects TRBV18 to TRBJ1-2; D is unresolved. V lost 0 bases and J lost 6, with 8 bases in between. This CDR3 comprises 13 residues. Germline V gene sequence: CDR1 KGHSH, CDR2 LQKENI. DNA for the CDR3: TGTGCCAGCTCACCACCCAGGATCGATGGCTACACCTTC. Residues: CASSPPRIDGYTF.

The chain has TRBV10-3 and TRBJ1-4; D is unresolved. V dropped 10 bases and J dropped 0 bases, with 12 bases sitting between them. Germline V CDR1 and CDR2: ENHRY, SYGVKD. The CDR3 sequence is 14 residues long. The CDR3 nucleotides are TGTGCCACCCGCGGGCCCGCAACTAATGAAAAACTGTTTTTT. Amino acid sequence: CATRGPATNEKLFF.

The chain joins TRBV19 to TRBJ2-7; D not resolved. Germline CDR1 is LNHDA and CDR2 is SQIVND (reference sequence). The CDR3 is 14 residues long. The V and J ends lost 1 base and 3 bases respectively, with 10 bases between them. Here the CDR3 reads CASSIAISDYEQYF. In DNA form, the CDR3 reads TGTGCCAGTAGTATAGCCATAAGCGACTACGAGCAGTACTTC.

This clone was found once. This chain joins TRBV15 and TRBJ2-7; tentatively, D is TRBD2 (5 bases). Trimming shortened V by 0 bases and J by 3 bases, and 12 bases separated the two germline ends. The CDR3 spans 15 residues. Germline CDR1 and CDR2: LNHNV and YYDKDF (reference sequence). In nucleotides, the CDR3 is TGTGCCACCAGCAGAGAACGGGCCGGGGACTACGAGCAGTACTTC. Its translation: CATSRERAGDYEQYF.

The genes are TRBV7-2 and TRBJ1-2, with D perhaps TRBD1 (5 bases). The V and J ends lost 8 bases and 6 bases respectively, with 16 bases between them. CDR3 length: 13 amino acids. CDR1 is SGHTA and CDR2 is FQGNSA in the germline V gene. DNA for the CDR3: TGTGCCAGCTCCCTGGGGGGGTCTGATGGCTACACCTTC. It translates to CASSLGGSDGYTF.

This clone has only one observation. The rearrangement links TRBV5-5 to TRBJ1-5; 9 bases line up with TRBD1. The J segment lost 9 bases and the V segment lost 4 bases, leaving 5 bases of the junction unmatched. Germline values: CDR1 SGHKS, CDR2 YYEKEE (reference sequence). This CDR3 contains 13 residues. CDR3 coding DNA: TGTGCCAGCAGCCCGGGACAGGGTGCGCCCCAGCATTTT. Protein sequence: CASSPGQGAPQHF.

V and J are TRBV19 and TRBJ1-5, with D hard to call. This CDR3 is 17 amino acids long. V was pared by 5 bases and J by 0 bases, with 17 bases between. CDR1 and CDR2 (germline): LNHDA, SQIVND (reference sequence). DNA for the CDR3: TGTGCCAGTAGTCCCTCAGCGGCAGACTATAGCAATCAGCCCCAGCATTTT. Protein sequence: CASSPSAADYSNQPQHF. Filled out from reference TRBV19 and TRBJ1-5, the complete variable domain reads DGGITQSPKYLFRKEGQNVTLSCEQNLNHDAMYWYRQDPGQGLRLIYYSQIVNDFQKGDIAEGYSVSREKKESFPLTVTSAQKNPTAFYLCASSPSAADYSNQPQHFGDGTRLSIL.